These 3 T cell receptor beta chains originate from one sample sequenced in a study of cytomegalovirus exposure and HLA in healthy donors. The primer mix had 60 Vbeta and 13 Jbeta primers. Assay: immunoSEQ multiplex PCR; the TCRdb copy retains only in-frame clones and omits some. The repertoire holds some 220,000 clones, with roughly 79% as singletons. Sequenced sample: PBMCs. Source of these receptors: a woman between 40 and 55 years old in good health and CMV-seronegative.

V is TRBV4-1 and J is TRBJ2-3, with D possibly TRBD2 on 5 matching bases. This CDR3 has 14 residues. CDR1 and CDR2 (germline): MGHRA, YSYEKL. V lost 3 bases and J 4 bases, leaving 11 bases between the germline ends. The CDR3 is CASSQGERADTQYF. For the CDR3, the DNA is TGCGCCAGCAGCCAGGGCGAGAGGGCAGATACGCAGTATTTT.

This chain links TRBV5-4 with TRBJ1-6; D is uncertain. CDR3 length: 12 residues. Germline V gene data show CDR1 as SGHNT and CDR2 as YYREEE (reference sequence). With 3 bases removed from V and 9 bases from J, the gap between germline ends came to 7 bases. CDR3 bases: TGTGCCAGCAGCTCCGCAGGTTCACCCCTCCACTTT. This codes for CASSSAGSPLHF.

The CDR3 coding sequence is TGTGCCAGCAGCTTAGGAGCGGGGCCAGCCTATGGCTACACCTTC. This sequence encodes CASSLGAGPAYGYTF. This chain connects TRBV13 to TRBJ1-2; the D gene is possibly TRBD1 (5 bases). The CDR3 is 15 amino acids. V lost 0 bases to trimming and J lost 4 bases, with 12 bases between them. Germline V CDR1 and CDR2: PRHDT, FYEKMQ (reference sequence).